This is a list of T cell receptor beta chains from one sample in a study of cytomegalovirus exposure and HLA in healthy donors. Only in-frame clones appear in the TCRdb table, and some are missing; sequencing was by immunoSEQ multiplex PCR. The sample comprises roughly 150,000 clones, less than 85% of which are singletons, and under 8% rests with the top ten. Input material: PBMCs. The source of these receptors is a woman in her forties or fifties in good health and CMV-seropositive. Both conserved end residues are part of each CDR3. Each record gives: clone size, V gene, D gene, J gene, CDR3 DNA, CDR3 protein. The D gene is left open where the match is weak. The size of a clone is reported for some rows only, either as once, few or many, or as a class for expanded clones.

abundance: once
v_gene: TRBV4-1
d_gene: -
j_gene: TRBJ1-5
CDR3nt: TGCGCCAGCAGCCAAGACGATACAGCTAATCAGCCCCAGCATTTT
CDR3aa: CASSQDDTANQPQHF

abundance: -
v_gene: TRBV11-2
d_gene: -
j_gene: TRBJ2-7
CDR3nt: TGTGCCAGCAGCTTGGGGAGGCTGTACGAGCAGTACTTC
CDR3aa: CASSLGRLYEQYF

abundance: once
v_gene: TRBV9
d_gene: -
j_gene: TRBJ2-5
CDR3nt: TGTGCCAGCAGCAGTCTGGGCGGGCTACAAGAGACCCAGTACTTC
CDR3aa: CASSSLGGLQETQYF

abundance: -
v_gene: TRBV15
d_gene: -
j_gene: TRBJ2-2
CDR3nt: TGTGCCACCACAGGATCCGAGTACACCGGGGAGCTGTTTTTT
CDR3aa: CATTGSEYTGELFF

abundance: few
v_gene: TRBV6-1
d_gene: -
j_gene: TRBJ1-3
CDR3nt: TGTGCCAGCAGTTCCATGGGCCTCTCTGGAAACACCATATATTTT
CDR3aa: CASSSMGLSGNTIYF

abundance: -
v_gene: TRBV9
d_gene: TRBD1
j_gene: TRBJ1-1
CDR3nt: TGTGCCAGCAGCGCCAGACAGGGGGTGGAGGCTGAAGCTTTCTTT
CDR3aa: CASSARQGVEAEAFF

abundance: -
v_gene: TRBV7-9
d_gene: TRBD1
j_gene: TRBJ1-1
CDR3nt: TGTGCCAGCAGACGGGACAGCTTCAACACTGAAGCTTTCTTT
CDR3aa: CASRRDSFNTEAFF

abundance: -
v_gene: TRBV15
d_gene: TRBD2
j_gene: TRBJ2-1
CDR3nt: TGTGCCACCAGCAGTCTCGGGACTAGCGGGGGGGCCAACAATGAGCAGTTCTTC
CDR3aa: CATSSLGTSGGANNEQFF

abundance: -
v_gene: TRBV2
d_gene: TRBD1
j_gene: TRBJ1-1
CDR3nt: TGTGCCAGCAGTCTCCAGGGGGCGGGGGCTGAAGCTTTCTTT
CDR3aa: CASSLQGAGAEAFF

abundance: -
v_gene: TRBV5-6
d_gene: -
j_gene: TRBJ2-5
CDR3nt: TGTGCCAGCAGCTTAACTAGCACGGAGACCCAGTACTTC
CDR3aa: CASSLTSTETQYF

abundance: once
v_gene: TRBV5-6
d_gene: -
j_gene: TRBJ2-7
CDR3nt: TGTGCCAGCAGCTTGGCCACAATAGGGGGACCAGTTTACGAGCAGTACTTC
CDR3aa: CASSLATIGGPVYEQYF

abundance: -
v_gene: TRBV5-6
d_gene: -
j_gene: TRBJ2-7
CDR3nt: TGTGCCAGCAGCCTGACAGGTTCCTACGAGCAGTACTTC
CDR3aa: CASSLTGSYEQYF

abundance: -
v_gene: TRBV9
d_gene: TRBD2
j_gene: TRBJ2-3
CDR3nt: TGTGCCAGCAGCACGGGGACTAGCCTCGGTACGCAGTATTTT
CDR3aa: CASSTGTSLGTQYF

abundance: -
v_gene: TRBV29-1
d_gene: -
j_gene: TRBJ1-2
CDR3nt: TGCAGCGTTGTAAGGGGACTCGATGGCTACACCTTC
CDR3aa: CSVVRGLDGYTF

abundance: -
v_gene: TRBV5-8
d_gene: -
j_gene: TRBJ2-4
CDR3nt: TGTGCCAGCCGAGGACTTTCCGAGGACATTCAGTACTTC
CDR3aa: CASRGLSEDIQYF

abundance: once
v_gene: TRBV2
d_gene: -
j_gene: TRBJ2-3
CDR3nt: TGTGCCAGCAGAGCTACGGCAACAGGGACAGATACGCAGTATTTT
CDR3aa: CASRATATGTDTQYF

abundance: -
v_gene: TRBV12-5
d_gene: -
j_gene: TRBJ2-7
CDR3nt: TGTGCTAGTGGTTTGGACATCTCGGGGTATTCCTACGAGCAGTACTTC
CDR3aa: CASGLDISGYSYEQYF

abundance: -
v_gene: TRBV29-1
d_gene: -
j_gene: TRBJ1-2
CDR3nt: TGCAGCGTGGCTTATACAGGGTATAATGGCTACACCTTC
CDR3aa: CSVAYTGYNGYTF

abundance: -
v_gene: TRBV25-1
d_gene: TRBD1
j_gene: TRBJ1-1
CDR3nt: TGTGCCAGCAGTGAAACATCAGGGGGGCCGAACACTGAAGCTTTCTTT
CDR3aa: CASSETSGGPNTEAFF

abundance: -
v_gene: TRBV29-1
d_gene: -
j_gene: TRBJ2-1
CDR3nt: TGCAGCGTGCAGGCCCCGGACAGTCCAGAGCAGTTCTTC
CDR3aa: CSVQAPDSPEQFF